This T cell receptor (beta chain) was identified in a study of T-cell reconstitution after alpha-beta-depleted transplantation in children (dated by TCRdb to the mid-2010s). About the full investigation: Using TCR repertoire profiling, the study quantitatively followed how T-cell immune reconstitution unfolded in children after TCRalphabeta/CD19-depleted allogeneic hematopoietic cell transplantation.

Overall results and qualifications from the work: The frequencies of hyperexpanded clones fell over the following months, and after one year, T-cell counts and TCRbeta diversity were mostly attributed to newly produced T cells. The apparently early alphabetaT-cell count recovery about two months after transplant was reportedly dependent on only several hundred rapidly expanded clones derived from non-depleted graft cells. The high TCRbeta diversity at day 60 in some patients was ascribed to recipient T cells and intrathymic progenitors that had survived conditioning.

The library was built by means of PCR. Reads for this sample came from an Illumina HiSeq 2500. To normalize quantification of the TCRbeta repertoire, the TCR libraries were built with molecular barcoding that relied on unique molecular identifiers. TCRdb reworked the public reads: Q25 trimming with fastp, MiXCR clone assembly, productive beta chains retained. Rows with one shared CDR3 protein collapse into an entry with the most common genes and DNA. Here the sample has hundreds of thousands of distinct CDR3 sequences; roughly 25% occur a single time. The top ten constitute 4% to 5.5% of the sample. There are many counts of this clonotype. The specificity of this receptor is unknown. No much larger clonotype is one base removed from it; base qualities were not supplied. Read against the paper, the sample's treatment or condition label means: allogeneic hematopoietic cell transplantation with graft depleted of TCRalphabeta T cells and CD19 B cells. TCRalphabeta/CD19-depleted allogeneic hematopoietic cell grafts were given to the transplant recipients, all of whom were children.

After removal of 1 base from V and 2 bases from J, the junction retains 10 bases not matched to a gene. From cysteine to phenylalanine, the CDR3 is 16 amino acids long. Just the 48-base CDR3 DNA is kept, in frame starting at base 1. As encoded in the germline V gene (reference sequence), CDR1 is DFQATT while CDR2 is SNEGSKA. This sequence was found in a female patient between 2 and 15 years old who had a stem cell transplant for congenital amegakaryocytic thrombocytopenia, so the T cells may come from the graft donor. Sequences were derived from PBMCs, mostly from graft donor cells, sampled 360 days after TCRalphabeta/CD19-depleted stem cell transplant. Rearrangement joined TRBV20-1 to TRBJ2-5; TRBD2 fits 7 bases in the junction. This receptor carries the CDR3 CSARAHSGYIQETQYF. The DNA is as follows: TGCAGTGCTAGAGCCCATAGCGGGTATATACAAGAGACCCAGTACTTC.